This T cell receptor beta chain was captured in a study of OX40 agonist ivuxolimab in advanced cancers. Some background on the complete study: Ivuxolimab was a fully human IgG2 agonistic monoclonal antibody targeting the costimulatory receptor OX40 (CD134). Intravenous ivuxolimab was administered to patients every 2 weeks at six dose levels: 0.01, 0.1, 0.3, 1.5, 3 and 10 mg/kg. Of the roughly 52 dose-escalation patients, hepatocellular carcinoma was present in approximately 20, melanoma in approximately 15, renal cell carcinoma in 9 and head and neck cancer in 9. In the dose-escalation cohort, more than 75% of patients were male, and the mean age was approximately 64 years, with a range of about 20 to 90. Prior anti-PD-1, anti-PD-L1 or anti-CTLA-4 therapy was permitted, and checkpoint inhibitors had been received by roughly two fifths of dose-escalation patients. Partial responses occurred in three dose-escalation patients: two with cutaneous melanoma and one with hepatocellular carcinoma. The point of sequencing TCRbeta in the periphery was to test whether ivuxolimab changed TCR sequence diversity and drove clonal T-cell expansion. The paper reports the monotherapy dose-escalation portion (N of about 54 patients) of the phase I ivuxolimab trial.

About this clone: It has no known antigen specificity. No much larger clone is present one base from it, and per-base qualities are unavailable.

Patients with a history of autoimmune disease or receiving systemic immunosuppression were excluded from the trial. Peripheral blood for TCR sequencing was collected from all dose cohorts at baseline, on cycle 4 day 1, and on cycle 7 day 1. Samples came from an open-label, multicenter, first-in-human phase I dose-escalation trial of ivuxolimab. The trial enrolled adults with locally advanced or metastatic head and neck squamous cell, hepatocellular, melanoma or renal cell carcinoma. Before TCR sequencing, CD4+ and CD8+ T cells were separately sorted from peripheral blood. Findings and caveats that apply to the study as a whole: In partial responders in the 0.1-3.0 mg/kg groups, normalized peripheral clonal expansion was found to be among the lowest, especially among CD8+ T cells. The antigen specificity of the peripheral T cells that underwent clonal expansion was not determined. At doses from 0.1 to 3.0 mg/kg, clonal expansion was seen in both CD4+ and CD8+ blood T cells between baseline and week 6. Low levels of normalized T-cell clonal expansion were also seen in some patients who did not respond. After ivuxolimab, CD8+ T cells had more expanded clones than CD4+ T cells on average.

The CDR3 sequence holds 14 residues, the cysteine and phenylalanine included. CDR3 DNA only is kept here, 42 bases in frame from base 1. Looking up the germline V gene yields CDR1 MDHEN and CDR2 SYDVKM. Unmatched junction bases come to 4, with V trimmed by 6 bases and J by 5 bases. To sequence the TCRbeta CDR3 region, genomic DNA was isolated from the sorted cells. The immunoSEQ Assay was used to sequence the TCRbeta CDR3 regions. Not all clones reach the TCRdb copy of this immuneACCESS table, which keeps in-frame sequences only. Checked studies attribute under half of the gap to unresolved V genes and leave the rest unexplained. The sample records about 54,000 clones, 80% to 95% of which are singletons. Approximately 8.3% of the sample is in the top ten clones.

This chain is built from TRBV28 and TRBJ2-7; 13 bases in between match TRBD2. The input for sequencing was CD4+ or CD8+ T cells sorted from blood, taken in a trial of the OX40 agonist ivuxolimab. This receptor was identified in an adult with an advanced solid tumor such as melanoma, head and neck, liver or kidney cancer. The CDR3 has the sequence CASRTSGRTHEQYF. The sequenced DNA: TGTGCCAGCAGGACTAGCGGGAGGACCCACGAGCAGTACTTC.